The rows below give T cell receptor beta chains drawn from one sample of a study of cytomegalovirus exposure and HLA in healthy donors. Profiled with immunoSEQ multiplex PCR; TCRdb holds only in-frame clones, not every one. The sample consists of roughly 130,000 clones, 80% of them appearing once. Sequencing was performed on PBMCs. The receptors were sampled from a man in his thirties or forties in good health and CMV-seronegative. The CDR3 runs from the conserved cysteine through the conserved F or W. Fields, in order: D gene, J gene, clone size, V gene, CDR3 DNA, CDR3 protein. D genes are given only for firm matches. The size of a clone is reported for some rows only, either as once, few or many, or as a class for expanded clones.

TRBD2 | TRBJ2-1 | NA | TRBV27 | TGTGCCAGCAGTCTTTCGGGAGGGCCCAGCAATGAGCAGTTCTTC | CASSLSGGPSNEQFF
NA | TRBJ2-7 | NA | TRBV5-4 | TGTGCCAGCAGCTTGGGGACAGTGTCCTACGAGCAGTACTTC | CASSLGTVSYEQYF
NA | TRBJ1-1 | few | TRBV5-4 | TGTGCCAGCAGCTTGGCCGACCGGAAGGGGGCTTTCTTT | CASSLADRKGAFF
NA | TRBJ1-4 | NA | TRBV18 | TGTGCCAGCCAACCATTCTCTTCGGCTAATGAAAAACTGTTTTTT | CASQPFSSANEKLFF
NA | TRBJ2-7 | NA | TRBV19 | TGTGCCAGTAGCCGCCTGGCAGGGCCCTACGAGCAGTACTTC | CASSRLAGPYEQYF
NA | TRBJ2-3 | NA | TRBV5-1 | TGCGCCAGCAGCTTGATTGGTGGGCGCACAGATACGCAGTATTTT | CASSLIGGRTDTQYF
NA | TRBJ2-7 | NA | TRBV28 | TGTGCCAGCAGTTCCCCCAGCTACGAGCAGTACTTC | CASSSPSYEQYF
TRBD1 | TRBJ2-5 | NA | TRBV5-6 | TGTGCCAGCAGCCGGGACAGCCAAGAGACCCAGTACTTC | CASSRDSQETQYF
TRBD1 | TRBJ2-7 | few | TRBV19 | TGTGCCAGTAGTAACGACAGGGCTTCCTACGAGCAGTACTTC | CASSNDRASYEQYF
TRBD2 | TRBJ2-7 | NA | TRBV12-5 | TGTGCTAGTGGCCGTAGCGGGAGGGCCAACGAGCAGTACTTC | CASGRSGRANEQYF
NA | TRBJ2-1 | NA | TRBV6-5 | TGTGCCAGCAGTTACGGAGGGATGATAACCTACAATGAGCAGTTCTTC | CASSYGGMITYNEQFF
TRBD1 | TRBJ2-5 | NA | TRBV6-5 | TGTGCCAGCAGGAAAACAGGGGGGGAGACCCAGTACTTC | CASRKTGGETQYF
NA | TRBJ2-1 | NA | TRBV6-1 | TGTGCCAGCACTGGGGACAACTCACCATACAATGAGCAGTTCTTC | CASTGDNSPYNEQFF
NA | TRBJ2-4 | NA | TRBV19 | TGTGCCAGTAGTATAGTCTCGAATTCAGAAAACATTCAGTACTTC | CASSIVSNSENIQYF
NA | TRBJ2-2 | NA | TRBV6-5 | TGTGCCAGCAGTTACTTAATCGGGAGCACCGGGGAGCTGTTTTTT | CASSYLIGSTGELFF
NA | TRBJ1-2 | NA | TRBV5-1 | TGCGCCAGCAGCCCAGAAAGGGGCTATGGCTACACCTTC | CASSPERGYGYTF
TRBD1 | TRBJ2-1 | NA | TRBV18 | TGTGCCAGCTCACCGGGACAGGATAACAATGAGCAGTTCTTC | CASSPGQDNNEQFF
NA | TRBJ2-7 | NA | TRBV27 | TGTGCCAGCAGTTGGGCGGGACTCGAATCCTACGAGCAGTACTTC | CASSWAGLESYEQYF
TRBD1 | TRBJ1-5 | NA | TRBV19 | TGTGCCAGTAGTTTCACAGGGGGCGGCGGTGATCAGCCCCAGCATTTT | CASSFTGGGGDQPQHF
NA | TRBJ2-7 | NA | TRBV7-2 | TGTGCCAGCAGCCCGGGGGGCGGCCGCGAGCAGTACTTC | CASSPGGGREQYF
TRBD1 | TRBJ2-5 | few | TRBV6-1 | TGTGCCAGCAGTGTGACAGGGGTTTCGAAAGAGACCCAGTACTTC | CASSVTGVSKETQYF
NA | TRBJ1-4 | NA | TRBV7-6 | TGTGCCAGCAGCTTAGGGAGCGCAACTAATGAAAAACTGTTTTTT | CASSLGSATNEKLFF
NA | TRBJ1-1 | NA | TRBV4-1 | TGCGCCAGCAGCCAAGAACCAGGGAGGGACACTGAAGCTTTCTTT | CASSQEPGRDTEAFF
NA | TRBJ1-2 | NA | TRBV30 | TGTGCCTGGAGTGGATTGACAGGTTATGGCTACACCTTC | CAWSGLTGYGYTF
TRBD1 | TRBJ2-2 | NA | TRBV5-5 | TGTGCCAGCAGCTGGATGGACAGGGAAGCCACTACGTCCGGGGAGCTGTTTTTT | CASSWMDREATTSGELFF
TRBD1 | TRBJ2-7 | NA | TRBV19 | TGTGCCAGTAGTATCTTTTCCGGGACAGAAGACGAGCAGTACTTC | CASSIFSGTEDEQYF
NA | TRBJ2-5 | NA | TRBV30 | TGTGCCTGGACCAGTCTGAGCGGAGGAGAGACCCAGTACTTC | CAWTSLSGGETQYF
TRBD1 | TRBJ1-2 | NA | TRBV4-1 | TGCGCCAGCAGTCTACAGGGGAACTATGGCTACACCTTC | CASSLQGNYGYTF
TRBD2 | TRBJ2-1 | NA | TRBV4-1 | TGCGCCAGCAGCCCACGGTCGGCGGGAGATGGAAATGAGCAGTTCTTC | CASSPRSAGDGNEQFF
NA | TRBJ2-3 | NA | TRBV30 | TGTGCCTGGAGCCGGGGGATTTCTAGCACAGATACGCAGTATTTT | CAWSRGISSTDTQYF
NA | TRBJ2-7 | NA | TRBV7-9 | TGTGCCAGCAGCTTACTAGGGGCGAGACGGAAAGGCTACGAGCAGTACTTC | CASSLLGARRKGYEQYF
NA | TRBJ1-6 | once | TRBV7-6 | TGTGCCAGCAGCTTAGCGTCCGATTCACCCCTCCACTTT | CASSLASDSPLHF
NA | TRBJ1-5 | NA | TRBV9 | TGTGCCAGCAGCGCAGGGGTAAGCAATCAGCCCCAGAATTTT | CASSAGVSNQPQNF
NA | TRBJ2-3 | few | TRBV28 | TGTGCCAGCAGTTTGGGGCAGCCTAGCACAGATACGCAGTATTTT | CASSLGQPSTDTQYF
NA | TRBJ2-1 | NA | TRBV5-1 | TGCGCCAGCAGCTTGGTTACGGTCGGGGAGCAGTTCTTC | CASSLVTVGEQFF
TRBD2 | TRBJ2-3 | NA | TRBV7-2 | TGTGCCAGCAGCTTAGCCATAGCGGGAGGAAGGACAGATACGCAGTATTTT | CASSLAIAGGRTDTQYF
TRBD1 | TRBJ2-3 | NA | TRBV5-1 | TGCGCCAGCAGCCCCAGACAGGGTCGGACAGATACGCAGTATTTT | CASSPRQGRTDTQYF
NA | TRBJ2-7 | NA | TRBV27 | TGTGCCAGCAGTTTATCAGGGGCGCGCTCCTACGAGCAGTACTTC | CASSLSGARSYEQYF
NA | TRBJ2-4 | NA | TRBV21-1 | TGTGCCAGCAATGACCAGGGGGCGCGGAACATTCAGTACTTC | CASNDQGARNIQYF
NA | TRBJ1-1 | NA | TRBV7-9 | TGTGCCAGCAGCTCGGGAGGCAGGGGTAACACTGAAGCTTTCTTT | CASSSGGRGNTEAFF
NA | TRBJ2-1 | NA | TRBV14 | TGTGCCAGCAGCCAAGAATTCCAGGGCAATGAGCAGTTCTTC | CASSQEFQGNEQFF
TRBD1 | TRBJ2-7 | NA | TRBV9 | TGTGCCAGCAACCCACGCGGGACAGGGGGATTCTACGAGCAGTACTTC | CASNPRGTGGFYEQYF
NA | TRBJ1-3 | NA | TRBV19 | TGTGCCAGTAGTACCGGACAGCGATACTCTGGAAACACCATATATTTT | CASSTGQRYSGNTIYF
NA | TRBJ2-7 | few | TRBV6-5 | TGTGCCAGCAGTGTCACCGGACTCGGCTACGAGCAGTACTTC | CASSVTGLGYEQYF
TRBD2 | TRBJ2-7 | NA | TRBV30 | TGTGCCTGGAGTCCAAGACGGGGGGGGGCCTACGAGCAGTACTTC | CAWSPRRGGAYEQYF
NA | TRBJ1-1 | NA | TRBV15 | TGTGCCACCAGCAGAGTGGCGGGGAGCACTGAAGCTTTCTTT | CATSRVAGSTEAFF
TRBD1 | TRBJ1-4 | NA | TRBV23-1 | TGCGCCAGCACCCCAACTTTAGGACAGGGTGCGTCTAATGAAAAACTGTTTTTT | CASTPTLGQGASNEKLFF
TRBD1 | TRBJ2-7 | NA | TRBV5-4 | TGTGCCAGCAGCTGGGGGGACAGGGGCTACGAGCAGTACTTC | CASSWGDRGYEQYF
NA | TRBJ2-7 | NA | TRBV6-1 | TGTGCCAGCAGCATAGACAGGACCTCCTACGAGCAGTACTTC | CASSIDRTSYEQYF
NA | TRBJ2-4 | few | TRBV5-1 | TGCGCCAGCAGCGGCGGGACTCCCGGCACCATTCAGTACTTC | CASSGGTPGTIQYF